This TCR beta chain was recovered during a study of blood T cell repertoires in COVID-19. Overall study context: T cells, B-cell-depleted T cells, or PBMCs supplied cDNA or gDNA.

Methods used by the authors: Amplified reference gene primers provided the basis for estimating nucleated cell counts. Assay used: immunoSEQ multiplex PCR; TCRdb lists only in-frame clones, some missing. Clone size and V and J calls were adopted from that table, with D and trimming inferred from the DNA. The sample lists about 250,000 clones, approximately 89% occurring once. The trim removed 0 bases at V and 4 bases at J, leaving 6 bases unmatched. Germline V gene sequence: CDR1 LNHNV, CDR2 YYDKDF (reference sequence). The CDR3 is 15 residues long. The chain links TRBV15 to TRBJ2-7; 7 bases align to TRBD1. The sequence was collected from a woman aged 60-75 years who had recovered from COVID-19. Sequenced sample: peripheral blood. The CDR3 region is CATSRDRGGAYEQYF. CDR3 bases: TGTGCCACCAGCAGAGATCGAGGGGGCGCTTACGAGCAGTACTTC.